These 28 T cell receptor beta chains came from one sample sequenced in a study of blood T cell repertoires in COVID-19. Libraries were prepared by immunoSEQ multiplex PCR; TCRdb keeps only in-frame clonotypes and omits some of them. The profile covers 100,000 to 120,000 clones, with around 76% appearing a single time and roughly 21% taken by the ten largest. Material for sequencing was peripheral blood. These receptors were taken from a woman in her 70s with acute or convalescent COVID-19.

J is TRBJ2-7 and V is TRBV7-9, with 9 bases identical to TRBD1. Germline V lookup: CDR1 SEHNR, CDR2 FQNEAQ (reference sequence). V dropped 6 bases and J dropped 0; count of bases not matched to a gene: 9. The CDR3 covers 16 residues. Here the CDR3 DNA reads TGTGCCAGCAGTTACTACGGACAGGGGAACTCCTACGAGCAGTACTTC. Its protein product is CASSYYGQGNSYEQYF.

DNA for the CDR3: TGTGCCAGCAGTTTATCGGGAGGGTTTCAGCCCCAGCATTTT. Protein: CASSLSGGFQPQHF. The V call is TRBV27, the J call TRBJ1-5; no reliable D call. CDR1 and CDR2 (germline): MNHEY, SMNVEV (reference sequence). Trimming removed 0 bases at V and 6 bases at J, with 9 bases between. The CDR3 runs to 14 residues.

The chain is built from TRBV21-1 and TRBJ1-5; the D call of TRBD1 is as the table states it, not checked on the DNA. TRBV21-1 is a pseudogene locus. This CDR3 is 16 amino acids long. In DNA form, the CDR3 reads TGTGCCAGCAGCAAAGCTTCCAGGAAACAGAATCAGCCCCAGCATTTT. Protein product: CASSKASRKQNQPQHF.

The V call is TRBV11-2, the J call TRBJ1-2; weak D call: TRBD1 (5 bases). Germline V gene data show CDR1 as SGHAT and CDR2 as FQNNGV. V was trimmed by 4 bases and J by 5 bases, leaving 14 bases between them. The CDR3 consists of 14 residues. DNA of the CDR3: TGTGCCAGCAGCTCTGTGCGGGAGGGGTATGGCTACACCTTC. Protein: CASSSVREGYGYTF.

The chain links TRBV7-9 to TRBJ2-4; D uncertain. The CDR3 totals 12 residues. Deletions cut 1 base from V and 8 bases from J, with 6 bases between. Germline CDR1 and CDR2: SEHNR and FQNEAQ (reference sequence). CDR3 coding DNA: TGTGCCAGCAGCTTAGACGGGTACATTCAGTACTTC. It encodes CASSLDGYIQYF.

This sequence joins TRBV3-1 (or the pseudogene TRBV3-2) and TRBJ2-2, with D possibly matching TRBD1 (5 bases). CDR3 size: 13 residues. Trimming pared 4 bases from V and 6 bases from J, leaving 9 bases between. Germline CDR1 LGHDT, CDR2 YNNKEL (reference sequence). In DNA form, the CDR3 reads TGTGCCAGCAGCCGTAGGGGTCCCGGGGAGCTGTTTTTT. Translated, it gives CASSRRGPGELFF.

CDR3 residues: CASSEALGLGTGKETQYF. CDR3 nucleotides: TGTGCCAGCAGTGAAGCGCTAGGTCTGGGGACAGGAAAAGAGACCCAGTACTTC. This sequence joins TRBV2 and TRBJ2-5; 8 bases align to TRBD1. The CDR3 has 18 residues. Germline CDR1 and CDR2: SNHLY and FYNNEI. V dropped 0 bases and J dropped 3; count of bases not matched to a gene: 12.

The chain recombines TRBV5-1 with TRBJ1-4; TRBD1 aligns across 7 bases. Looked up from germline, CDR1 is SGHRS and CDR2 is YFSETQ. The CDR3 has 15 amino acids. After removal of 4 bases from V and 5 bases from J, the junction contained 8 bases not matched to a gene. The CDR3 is CASSGGDRANEKLFF. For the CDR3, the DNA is TGCGCCAGCAGCGGCGGGGACAGAGCCAATGAAAAACTGTTTTTT. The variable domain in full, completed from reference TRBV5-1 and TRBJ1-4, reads KAGVTQTPRYLIKTRGQQVTLSCSPISGHRSVSWYQQTPGQGLQFLFEYFSETQRNKGNFPGRFSGRQFSNSRSEMNVSTLELGDSALYLCASSGGDRANEKLFFGSGTQLSVL.

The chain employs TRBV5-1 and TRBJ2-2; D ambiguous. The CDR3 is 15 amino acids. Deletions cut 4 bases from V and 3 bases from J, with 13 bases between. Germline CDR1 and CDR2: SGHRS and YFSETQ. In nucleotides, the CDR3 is TGCGCCAGCAGCCTCGGTAGACTTCACACCGGGGAGCTGTTTTTT. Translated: CASSLGRLHTGELFF.

The CDR3 DNA reads TGTGCCAGCAGTTACACAGGGGACTACGAGCAGTACTTC. This translates into CASSYTGDYEQYF. The gene calls are TRBV28 and TRBJ2-7; 7 nucleotides match TRBD1. CDR1 and CDR2 (germline): MDHEN, SYDVKM. J lost 3 bases, V lost 4 bases, and 3 bases had no gene match. The CDR3 contains 13 residues.

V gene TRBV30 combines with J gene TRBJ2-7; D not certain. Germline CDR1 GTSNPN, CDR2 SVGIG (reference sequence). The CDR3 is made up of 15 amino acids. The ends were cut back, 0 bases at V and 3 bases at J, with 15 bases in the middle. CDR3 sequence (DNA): TGTGCCTGGAGTGTATCAAGAGCCATCCTCTACGAGCAGTACTTC. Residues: CAWSVSRAILYEQYF.

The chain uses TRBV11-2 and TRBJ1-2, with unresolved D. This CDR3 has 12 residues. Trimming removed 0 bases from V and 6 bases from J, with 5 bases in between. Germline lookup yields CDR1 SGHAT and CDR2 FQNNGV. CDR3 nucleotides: TGTGCCAGCAGCTTAGAGGGAGATGGCTACACCTTC. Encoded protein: CASSLEGDGYTF.

In nucleotides, the CDR3 is TGTGCCAGCAGCCAAAGGGCCGGACAGGGAAACAATGAGCAGTTCTTC. Its translation is CASSQRAGQGNNEQFF. The chain employs TRBV14 and TRBJ2-1; 8 bases line up with TRBD1. Germline CDR1 SGHDN, CDR2 FVKESK. Trimming at V came to 2 bases and at J to 5 bases, leaving 8 bases not matched to a gene. This CDR3 is built from 16 residues.

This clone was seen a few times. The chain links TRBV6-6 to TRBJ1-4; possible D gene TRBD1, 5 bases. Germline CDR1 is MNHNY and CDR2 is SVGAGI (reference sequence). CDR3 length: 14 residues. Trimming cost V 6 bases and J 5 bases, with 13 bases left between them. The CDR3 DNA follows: TGTGCCAGCAGCCAATTTAGGGGAAATGAAAAACTGTTTTTT. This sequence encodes CASSQFRGNEKLFF.

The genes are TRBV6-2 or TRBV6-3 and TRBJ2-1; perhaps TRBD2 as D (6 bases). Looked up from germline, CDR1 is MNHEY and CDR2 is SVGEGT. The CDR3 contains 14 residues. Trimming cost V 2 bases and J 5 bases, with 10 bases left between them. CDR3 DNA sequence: TGTGCCAGCAGTTACGGAGGGCCCCACAATGAGCAGTTCTTC. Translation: CASSYGGPHNEQFF.

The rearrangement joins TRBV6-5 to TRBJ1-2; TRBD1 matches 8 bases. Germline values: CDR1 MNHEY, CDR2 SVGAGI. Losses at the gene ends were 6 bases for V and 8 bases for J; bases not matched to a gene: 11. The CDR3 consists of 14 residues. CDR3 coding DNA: TGTGCCAGCAGCCGTTCAGGGGGCGCGGACGGCTACACCTTC. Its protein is CASSRSGGADGYTF.

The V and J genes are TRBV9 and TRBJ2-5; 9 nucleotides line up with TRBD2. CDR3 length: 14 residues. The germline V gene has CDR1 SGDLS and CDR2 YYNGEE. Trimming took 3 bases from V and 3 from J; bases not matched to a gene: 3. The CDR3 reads CASSDSGGKETQYF. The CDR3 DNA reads TGTGCCAGCAGCGATAGCGGGGGAAAAGAGACCCAGTACTTC.

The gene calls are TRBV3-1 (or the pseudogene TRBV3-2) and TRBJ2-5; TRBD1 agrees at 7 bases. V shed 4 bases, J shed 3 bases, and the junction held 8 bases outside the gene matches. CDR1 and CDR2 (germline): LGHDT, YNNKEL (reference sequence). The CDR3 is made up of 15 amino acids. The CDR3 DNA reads TGTGCCAGCAGCCCCTGGCGAACAGGGGAAGAGACCCAGTACTTC. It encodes CASSPWRTGEETQYF.

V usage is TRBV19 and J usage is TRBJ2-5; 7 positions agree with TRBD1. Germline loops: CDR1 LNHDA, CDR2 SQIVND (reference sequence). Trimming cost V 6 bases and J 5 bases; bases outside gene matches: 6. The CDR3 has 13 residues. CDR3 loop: CASRYRGGETQYF. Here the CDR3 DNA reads TGTGCCAGTAGATACAGGGGTGGGGAGACCCAGTACTTC.

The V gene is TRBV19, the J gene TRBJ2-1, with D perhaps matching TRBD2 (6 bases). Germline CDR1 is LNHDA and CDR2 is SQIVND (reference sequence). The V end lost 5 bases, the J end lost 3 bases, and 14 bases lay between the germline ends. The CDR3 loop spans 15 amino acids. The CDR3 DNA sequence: TGTGCCAGTAGTCTCCGAGGAGGGGACTACAATGAGCAGTTCTTC. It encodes CASSLRGGDYNEQFF.

The CDR3 DNA reads TGTGCCAGCAGTGGTCACGTTGCGACTGAAGCTTTCTTT. This translates into CASSGHVATEAFF. This chain connects TRBV2 to TRBJ1-1, with no clear D. Germline V CDR1 and CDR2: SNHLY, FYNNEI. This CDR3 contains 13 residues. V lost 4 bases, J lost 5 bases, and 11 bases lay in between.

The CDR3 reads CASRPLDRTAEKLFF. The CDR3 DNA reads as TGTGCCAGCAGGCCCCTCGACAGGACAGCTGAAAAACTGTTTTTT. This chain connects TRBV7-9 to TRBJ1-4; maybe TRBD1 (6 bases). V lost 6 bases, J lost 7 bases, and 18 bases lay in between. The CDR3 sequence is 15 residues long. Germline CDR1 SEHNR, CDR2 FQNEAQ (reference sequence).

The CDR3 reads CASSSGVFWEKLFF. CDR3 in DNA: TGTGCCAGCAGCTCGGGAGTGTTTTGGGAAAAACTGTTTTTT. The chain carries TRBV5-5 and TRBJ1-4; no firm D call. The CDR3 has 14 amino acids. V was pared by 3 bases and J by 8 bases, with 14 bases between. In germline, CDR1 is SGHKS, CDR2 YYEKEE (reference sequence).

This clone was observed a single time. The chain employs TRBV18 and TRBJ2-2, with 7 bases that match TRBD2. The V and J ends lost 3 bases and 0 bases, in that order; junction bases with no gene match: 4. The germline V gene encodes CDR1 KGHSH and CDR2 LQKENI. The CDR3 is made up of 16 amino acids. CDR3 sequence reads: CASSPGTTSNTGELFF. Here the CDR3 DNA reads TGTGCCAGCTCACCCGGGACTACATCGAACACCGGGGAGCTGTTTTTT. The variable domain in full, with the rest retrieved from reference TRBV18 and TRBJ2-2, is NAGVMQNPRHLVRRRGQEARLRCSPMKGHSHVYWYRQLPEEGLKFMVYLQKENIIDESGMPKERFSAEFPKEGPSILRIQQVVRGDSAAYFCASSPGTTSNTGELFFGEGSRLTVL.

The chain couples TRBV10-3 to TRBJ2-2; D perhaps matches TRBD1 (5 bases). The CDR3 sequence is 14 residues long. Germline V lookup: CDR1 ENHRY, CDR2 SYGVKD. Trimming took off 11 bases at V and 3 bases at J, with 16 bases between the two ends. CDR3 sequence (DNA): TGTGCCTCAAGGAACAGGCCTGACACCGGGGAGCTGTTTTTT. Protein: CASRNRPDTGELFF.

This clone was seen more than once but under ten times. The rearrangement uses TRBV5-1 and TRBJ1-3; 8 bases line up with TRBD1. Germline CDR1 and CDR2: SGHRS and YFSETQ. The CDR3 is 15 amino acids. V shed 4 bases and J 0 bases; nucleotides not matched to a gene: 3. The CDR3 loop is CASSPGQGSGNTIYF. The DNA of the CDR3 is TGCGCCAGCAGCCCCGGACAGGGCTCTGGAAACACCATATATTTT.

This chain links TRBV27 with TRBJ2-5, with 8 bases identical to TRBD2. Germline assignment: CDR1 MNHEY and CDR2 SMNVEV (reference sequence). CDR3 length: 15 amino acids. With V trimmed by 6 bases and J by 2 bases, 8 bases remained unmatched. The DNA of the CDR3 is TGTGCCAGCAGGTCGCGGGGGGCCACACAAGAGACCCAGTACTTC. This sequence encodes CASRSRGATQETQYF.

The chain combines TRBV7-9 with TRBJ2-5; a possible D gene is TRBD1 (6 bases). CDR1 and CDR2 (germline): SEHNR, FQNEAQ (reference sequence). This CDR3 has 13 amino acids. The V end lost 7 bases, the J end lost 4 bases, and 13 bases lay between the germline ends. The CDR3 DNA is TGTGCCAGCACTAATCGAGGGGGAGAGACCCAGTACTTC. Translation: CASTNRGGETQYF.